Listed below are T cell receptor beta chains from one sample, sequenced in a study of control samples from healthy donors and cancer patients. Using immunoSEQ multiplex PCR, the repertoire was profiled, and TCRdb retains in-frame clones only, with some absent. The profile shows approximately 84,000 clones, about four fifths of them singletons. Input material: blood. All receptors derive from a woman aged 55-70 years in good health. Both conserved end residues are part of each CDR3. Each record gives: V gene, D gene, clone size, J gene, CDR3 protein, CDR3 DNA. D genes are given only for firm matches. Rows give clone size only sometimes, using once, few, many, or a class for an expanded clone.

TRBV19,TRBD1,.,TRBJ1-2,CASSIGTRGPGGYTF,TGTGCCAGTAGTATAGGGACCAGGGGGCCCGGTGGCTACACCTTC
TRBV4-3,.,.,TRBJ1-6,CASSQAGDYNSPLHF,TGCGCCAGCAGCCAGGCCGGGGACTATAATTCACCCCTCCACTTT
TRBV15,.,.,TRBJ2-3,CATSRDLITDTQYF,TGTGCCACCAGCAGAGATCTGATCACAGATACGCAGTATTTT
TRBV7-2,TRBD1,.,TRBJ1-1,CASSSGQTYTEAFF,TGTGCCAGCAGCTCGGGACAGACTTACACTGAAGCTTTCTTT
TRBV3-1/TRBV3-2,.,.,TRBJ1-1,CASSQRIRGGMNTEAFF,TGTGCCAGCAGCCAGAGAATCCGAGGTGGAATGAACACTGAAGCTTTCTTT
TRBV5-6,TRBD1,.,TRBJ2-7,CASSFGTGTYEQYF,TGTGCCAGCAGCTTCGGGACAGGGACATACGAGCAGTACTTC
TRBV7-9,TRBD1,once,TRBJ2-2,CASADRGNTGELFF,TGTGCCAGCGCTGACAGGGGCAACACCGGGGAGCTGTTTTTT
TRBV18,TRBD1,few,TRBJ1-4,CASSPRGQVSEKLFF,TGTGCCAGCTCCCCACGAGGACAGGTCAGCGAAAAACTGTTTTTT
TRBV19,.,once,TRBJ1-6,CASSRQRYNSPLHF,TGTGCCAGTAGTAGACAGCGCTATAATTCACCCCTCCACTTT
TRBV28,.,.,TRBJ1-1,CASSPPRTMNTEAFF,TGTGCCAGCAGTCCACCACGGACAATGAACACTGAAGCTTTCTTT
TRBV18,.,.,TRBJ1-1,CASSPGTDEAFF,TGTGCCAGCTCACCAGGGACTGATGAAGCTTTCTTT
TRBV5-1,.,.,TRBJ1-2,CASSFGRLYGYTF,TGCGCCAGCAGCTTCGGCAGACTCTATGGCTACACCTTC
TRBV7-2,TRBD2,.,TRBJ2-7,CASRLSGTSGGPYEQYF,TGTGCCAGCAGATTATCCGGGACTAGCGGGGGACCCTACGAGCAGTACTTC
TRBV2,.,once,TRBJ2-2,CASSADRSGELFF,TGTGCCAGCAGCGCGGACCGCTCCGGGGAGCTGTTTTTT
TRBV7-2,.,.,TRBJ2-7,CASSHRGGASYEQYF,TGTGCCAGCAGCCACAGGGGGGGAGCCTCCTACGAGCAGTACTTC
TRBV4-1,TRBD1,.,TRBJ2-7,CASSQTPGQGYEQYF,TGCGCCAGCAGCCAAACACCGGGACAGGGCTACGAGCAGTACTTC
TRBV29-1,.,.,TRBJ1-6,CSVRDTQNSPLHF,TGCAGCGTTCGGGACACTCAGAATTCACCCCTCCACTTT
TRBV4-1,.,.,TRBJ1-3,CASSQRSDSSGNTIYF,TGCGCCAGCAGCCAAAGATCGGACAGCTCTGGAAACACCATATATTTT
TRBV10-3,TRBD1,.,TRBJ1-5,CAIREGGGAGQPQHF,TGTGCCATCAGAGAAGGAGGGGGCGCAGGTCAGCCCCAGCATTTT
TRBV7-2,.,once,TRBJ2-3,CASRQGPTDTQYF,TGTGCCAGCAGGCAGGGGCCCACAGATACGCAGTATTTT
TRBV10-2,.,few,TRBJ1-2,CASRTDRSSNYGYTF,TGCGCCAGCAGGACCGACAGATCCAGTAACTATGGCTACACCTTC
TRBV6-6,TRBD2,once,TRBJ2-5,CASIAGGLETQYF,TGTGCCAGCATAGCGGGAGGCTTAGAGACCCAGTACTTC
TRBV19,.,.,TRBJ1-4,CASSINPPQGLFF,TGTGCCAGTAGTATCAACCCCCCACAGGGACTGTTTTTT
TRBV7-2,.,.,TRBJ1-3,CASSLGDSGGNTIYF,TGTGCCAGCAGCTTAGGAGACAGTGGGGGAAACACCATATATTTT
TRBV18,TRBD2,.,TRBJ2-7,CASSTWTSGSVYEQYF,TGTGCCAGCTCAACCTGGACTAGCGGGAGTGTGTACGAGCAGTACTTC
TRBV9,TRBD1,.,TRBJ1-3,CASSAQGAGNTIYF,TGTGCCAGCAGCGCCCAGGGGGCCGGAAACACCATATATTTT
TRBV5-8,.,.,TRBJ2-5,CASSLDLGRSAQYF,TGTGCCAGCAGCTTAGATTTGGGGAGGTCAGCCCAGTACTTC
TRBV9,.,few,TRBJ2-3,CASSVGGSTDTQYF,TGTGCCAGCAGCGTAGGGGGGAGCACAGATACGCAGTATTTT
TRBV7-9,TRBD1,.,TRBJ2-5,CASSSTGTGSETQYF,TGTGCCAGCAGCTCAACCGGGACAGGGTCAGAGACCCAGTACTTC
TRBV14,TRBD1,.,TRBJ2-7,CASSPRDSYEQYF,TGTGCCAGCAGCCCTAGGGACAGCTACGAGCAGTACTTC
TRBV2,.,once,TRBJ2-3,CASRGSSTDTQYF,TGTGCCAGCAGGGGTTCTAGCACAGATACGCAGTATTTT
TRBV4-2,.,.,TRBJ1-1,CASSQREGKNTEAFF,TGTGCCAGCAGCCAGCGGGAGGGAAAGAACACTGAAGCTTTCTTT
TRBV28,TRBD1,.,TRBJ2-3,CASSSRTGSSTDTQYF,TGTGCCAGCAGTTCCCGGACAGGCTCTAGCACAGATACGCAGTATTTT
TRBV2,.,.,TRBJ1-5,CASSLAGALNQPQHF,TGTGCCAGCAGTTTGGCCGGGGCCCTCAATCAGCCCCAGCATTTT
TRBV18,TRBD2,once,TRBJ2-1,CASSPASGSFIGDNEQFF,TGTGCCAGCTCACCCGCTAGCGGGAGTTTCATCGGCGACAATGAGCAGTTCTTC
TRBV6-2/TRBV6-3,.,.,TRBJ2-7,CASSYPSSGQPAKYF,TGTGCCAGCAGTTACCCGTCCTCTGGACAGCCCGCTAAGTACTTC
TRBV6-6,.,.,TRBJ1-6,CASSGGGSEGNSPLHF,TGTGCCAGTAGCGGGGGGGGCAGCGAGGGGAATTCACCCCTCCACTTT